This T cell receptor (beta chain) was captured in a study of cytomegalovirus exposure and HLA in healthy donors. V shed 4 bases and J 7 bases; nucleotides not matched to a gene: 12. The germline gives CDR1 LGHNA, CDR2 YNFKEQ. The CDR3 has 15 residues. It was with 60 Vbeta and 13 Jbeta primers that the PCR ran. The assay was immunoSEQ multiplex PCR, and TCRdb's table has in-frame clones only and misses some. This sample has around 180,000 clones, with 60% to 80% found just once. The rearrangement links TRBV4-2 to TRBJ1-2; 7 bases line up with TRBD1. What was sequenced was PBMCs. The receptor was derived from a man aged 55 to 70 in good health and CMV-seronegative. The chain's CDR3 is CASSPRQGVQGGYTF. In nucleotides, the CDR3 is TGTGCCAGCAGCCCCCGCCAGGGGGTCCAGGGTGGCTACACCTTC.